This T cell receptor (beta chain) was found in a study of spatial heterogeneity in lung cancer. Broader study findings: Tumoral mutation counts were tracked by counts of expanded intratumoral alpha and beta TCRs.

This clonotype was picked up a small number of times. The antigen is unknown. This beta chain represents an off-target read in a library built for alpha chains; its size is of limited meaning. The CDR3 totals 15 residues. Germline CDR1 and CDR2: SGDLS and YYNGEE. V was clipped by 3 bases and J by 1 base; unmatched bases: 6. Every TCR cDNA molecule carried a tag that served as a unique molecular identifier. Each CDR3 protein is one row after TCRdb ran MiXCR on the 5' RACE reads. The data contain about 18,000 distinct CDR3 sequences, roughly a tenth of them singletons. Time point specified: sample taken at primary tumor resection.

The specimen was lung tumor tissue, collected at surgery. This chain connects TRBV9 to TRBJ1-1, with 7 bases that match TRBD1. This sequence originates from a female donor with early-stage non-small cell lung cancer. The DNA for the CDR3 is TGTGCCAGCAGCGAAACAGGGGATGGGAACACTGAAGCTTTCTTT. It encodes CASSETGDGNTEAFF.